What follows are 5 T cell receptor beta chains derived from one specimen sequenced in a study of blood T cells in healthy people across ages. It was with a sample-barcoded 5' primer and a J-beta primer mix that a second PCR of roughly 7 to 12 cycles was run. From the 5' RACE reads, TCRdb called clonotypes with MiXCR, one entry per CDR3 protein. The sample comprises just under 750,000 distinct CDR3 sequences, about 20% of which are singletons, and roughly a fifth rests with the top ten. The source material was blood. These receptor sequences come from a man aged 70-80 years in good health.

V gene TRBV7-6 combines with J gene TRBJ1-4, with a weak D call TRBD1 (5 bases). Trimming took off 5 bases at V and 10 bases at J, with 8 bases between the two ends. The V gene's germline CDR1 is SGHVS and CDR2 FNYEAQ. The CDR3 contains 11 residues. CDR3 region: CASSQQGKLFF. CDR3 sequence (DNA): TGTGCCAGCAGCCAGCAGGGAAAACTGTTTTTT.

This clonotype showed up just a few times. The V call is TRBV6-5, the J call TRBJ1-2; D possibly corresponds to TRBD1 (6 bases). V shed 11 bases and J shed 0 bases, with 13 bases lying between them. CDR1 is MNHEY and CDR2 is SVGAGI in the germline V gene. The CDR3 loop spans 13 amino acids. The CDR3 nucleotides read TGTGCCTCCTGGACAGTCCCTAACTATGGCTACACCTTC. This sequence encodes CASWTVPNYGYTF.

The chain uses TRBV6-1 and TRBJ2-1; 8 bases agree with TRBD2. Germline lookup yields CDR1 MNHNS and CDR2 SASEGT. V was pared by 0 bases and J by 2 bases, with 9 bases of the junction left unmatched. This CDR3 region has 18 residues. CDR3 DNA: TGTGCCAGCAGTGAAGCGCCCTCGGGGCGGGGGGCCTACAATGAGCAGTTCTTC. Amino acids: CASSEAPSGRGAYNEQFF.

The sample holds a few counts of this clonotype. In DNA form, the CDR3 reads TGCGCCAGCAGCCAAGTGGCGGCGACCTATGGCTACACCTTC. Its protein product is CASSQVAATYGYTF. The chain combines TRBV4-3 with TRBJ1-2; D is unresolved. There are 14 residues in the CDR3. Trimming took 1 base from V and 4 from J, leaving 10 bases between them. CDR1 and CDR2 from the germline V gene are LGHNA and YSLEER.

The rearrangement links TRBV27 to TRBJ1-2; possibly TRBD1 for D (5 bases). Germline-derived CDR1 and CDR2 are MNHEY and SMNVEV (reference sequence). Trimming removed 1 base at V and 0 bases at J, with 9 bases between. The CDR3 runs 15 residues. CDR3 in DNA: TGTGCCAGCAGTTTATACGGAGGGGCTAACTATGGCTACACCTTC. This sequence encodes CASSLYGGANYGYTF.